The present entry profiles one TCR beta chain with its context. The data belong to a study of cytomegalovirus exposure and HLA in healthy donors. These donors, healthy bone marrow donors, were studied. Researchers ran the PCR with 60 Vbeta and 13 Jbeta primers. TCRdb's copy holds only in-frame clones and misses some; the assay was immunoSEQ multiplex PCR. The table lists about 180,000 clones, 65% to 85% of them singletons. The ends lost 0 bases at V and 3 bases at J; junction bases unmatched: 2. CDR3 length equals 15 residues. CDR1 SGHRS and CDR2 YFSETQ come from the germline V gene. This TCR was sampled from a male donor in good health and CMV-seronegative. The source material was PBMCs. The chain couples TRBV5-1 to TRBJ1-4; TRBD1 aligns across 7 bases. For the CDR3, the DNA is TGCGCCAGCAGCTTGGACGGGACAGCTAATGAAAAACTGTTTTTT. This encodes CASSLDGTANEKLFF.